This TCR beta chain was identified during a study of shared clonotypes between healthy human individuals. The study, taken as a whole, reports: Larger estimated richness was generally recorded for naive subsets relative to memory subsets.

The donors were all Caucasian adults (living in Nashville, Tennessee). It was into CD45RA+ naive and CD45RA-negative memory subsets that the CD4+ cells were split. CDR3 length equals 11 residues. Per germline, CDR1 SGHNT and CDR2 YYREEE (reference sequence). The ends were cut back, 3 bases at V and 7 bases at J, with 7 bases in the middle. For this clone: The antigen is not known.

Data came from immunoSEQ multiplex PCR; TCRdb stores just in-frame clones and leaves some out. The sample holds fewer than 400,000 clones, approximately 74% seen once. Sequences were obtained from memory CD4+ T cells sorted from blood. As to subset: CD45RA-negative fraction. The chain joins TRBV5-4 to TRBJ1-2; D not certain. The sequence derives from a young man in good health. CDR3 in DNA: TGTGCCAGCAGCTCCCTCCGTGGCTACACCTTC. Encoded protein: CASSSLRGYTF.